This T cell receptor (beta chain) came from a study of blood T cells in healthy people across ages. A second PCR of roughly 7 to 11 cycles used a sample-barcoded 5' primer and a J-beta primer mix. Each TCR beta cDNA got a 12-nucleotide random molecular identifier. TCRdb re-derived calls from the 5' RACE reads in MiXCR, one entry per CDR3 protein. The table lists 1.5 million to 2 million distinct CDR3 sequences, roughly 49% of them singletons. This CDR3 region has 14 residues. Trimming removed 0 bases at V and 8 bases at J, with 13 bases between. Each donor gave roughly 9.2 milliliters of peripheral blood. Isolation of PBMCs gave at least 6.5 million cells per sample.

This sequence originates from a woman between 35 and 50 years old in good health. This rearrangement joins TRBV12-3 or TRBV12-4 to TRBJ1-2, with D perhaps TRBD1 (6 bases). Sequenced: blood. CDR3 bases: TGTGCCAGCAGTTTAGCGAGGGGGGCGGGCGGCTACACCTTC. It encodes CASSLARGAGGYTF.